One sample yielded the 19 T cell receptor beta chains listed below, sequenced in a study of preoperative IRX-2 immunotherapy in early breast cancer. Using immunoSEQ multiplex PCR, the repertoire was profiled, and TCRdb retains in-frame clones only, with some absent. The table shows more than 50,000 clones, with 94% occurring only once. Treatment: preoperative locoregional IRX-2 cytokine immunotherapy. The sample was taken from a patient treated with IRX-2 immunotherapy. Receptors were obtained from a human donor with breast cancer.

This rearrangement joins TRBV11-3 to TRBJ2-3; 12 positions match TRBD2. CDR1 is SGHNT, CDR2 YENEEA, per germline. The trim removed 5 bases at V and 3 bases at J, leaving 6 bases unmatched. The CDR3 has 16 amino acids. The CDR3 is CASSSRTSGVTDTQYF. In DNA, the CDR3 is TGTGCCAGCAGCAGCCGGACTAGCGGGGTGACAGATACGCAGTATTTT. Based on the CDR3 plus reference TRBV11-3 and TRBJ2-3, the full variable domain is EAGVVQSPRYKIIEKKQPVAFWCNPISGHNTLYWYLQNLGQGPELLIRYENEEAVDDSQLPKDRFSAERLKGVDSTLKIQPAELGDSAVYLCASSSRTSGVTDTQYFGPGTRLTVL.

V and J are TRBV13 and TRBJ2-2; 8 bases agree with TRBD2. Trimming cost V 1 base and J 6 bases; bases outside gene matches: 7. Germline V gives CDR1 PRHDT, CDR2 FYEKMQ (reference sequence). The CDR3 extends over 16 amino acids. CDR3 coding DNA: TGTGCCAGCAGCTTAGTTCTAGGACTAGCCTCCGGGGAGCTGTTTTTT. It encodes CASSLVLGLASGELFF.

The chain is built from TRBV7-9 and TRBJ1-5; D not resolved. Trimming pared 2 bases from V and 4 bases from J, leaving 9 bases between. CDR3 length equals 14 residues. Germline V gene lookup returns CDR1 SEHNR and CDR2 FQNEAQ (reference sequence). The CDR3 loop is CASSLLDRNQPQHF. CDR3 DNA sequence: TGTGCCAGCAGCTTATTGGACCGTAATCAGCCCCAGCATTTT.

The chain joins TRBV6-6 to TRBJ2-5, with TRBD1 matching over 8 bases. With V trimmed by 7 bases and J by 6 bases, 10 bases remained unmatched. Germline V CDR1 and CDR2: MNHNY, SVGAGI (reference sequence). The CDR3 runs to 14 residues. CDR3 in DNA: TGTGCCAGCAATGGAGGACAGGGCGTAAAGACCCAGTACTTC. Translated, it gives CASNGGQGVKTQYF.

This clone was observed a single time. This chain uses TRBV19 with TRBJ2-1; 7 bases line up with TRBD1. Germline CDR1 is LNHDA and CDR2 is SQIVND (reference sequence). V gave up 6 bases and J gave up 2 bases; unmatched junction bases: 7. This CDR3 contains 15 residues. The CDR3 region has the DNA TGTGCCAGTAGCCCCAGGGACAGCCCCTACAATGAGCAGTTCTTC. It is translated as CASSPRDSPYNEQFF.

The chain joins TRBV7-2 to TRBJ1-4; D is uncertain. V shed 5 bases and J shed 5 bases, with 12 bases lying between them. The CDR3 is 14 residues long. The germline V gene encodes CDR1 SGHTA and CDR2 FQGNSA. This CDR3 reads CASSPVRSNEKLFF. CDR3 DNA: TGTGCCAGCAGCCCCGTAAGGTCGAATGAAAAACTGTTTTTT. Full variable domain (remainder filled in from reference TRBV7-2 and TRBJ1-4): GAGVSQSPSNKVTEKGKDVELRCDPISGHTALYWYRQSLGQGLEFLIYFQGNSAPDKSGLPSDRFSAERTGGSVSTLTIQRTQQEDSAVYLCASSPVRSNEKLFFGSGTQLSVL.

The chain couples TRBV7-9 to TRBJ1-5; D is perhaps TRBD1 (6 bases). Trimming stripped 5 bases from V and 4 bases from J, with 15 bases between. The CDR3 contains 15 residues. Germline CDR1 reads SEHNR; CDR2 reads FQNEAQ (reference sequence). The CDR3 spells CASSPPGVSNQPQHF. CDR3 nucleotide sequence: TGTGCCAGCAGCCCACCAGGGGTCTCAAATCAGCCCCAGCATTTT.

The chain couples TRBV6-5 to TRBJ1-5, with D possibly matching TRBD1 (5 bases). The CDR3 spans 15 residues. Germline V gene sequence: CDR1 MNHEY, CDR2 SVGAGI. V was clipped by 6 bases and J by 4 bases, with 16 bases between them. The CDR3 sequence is CASSSHRSSNQPQHF. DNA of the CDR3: TGTGCCAGCAGCTCGCACAGGTCCTCAAATCAGCCCCAGCATTTT.

In nucleotides, the CDR3 is TGTGCCAGCAGTGTAGACATTACTAACACTGAAGCTTTCTTT. This codes for CASSVDITNTEAFF. The chain couples TRBV2 to TRBJ1-1; D remains ambiguous. Germline V CDR1 and CDR2: SNHLY, FYNNEI. The CDR3 loop spans 14 amino acids. V shed 4 bases and J shed 2 bases, with 11 bases lying between them.

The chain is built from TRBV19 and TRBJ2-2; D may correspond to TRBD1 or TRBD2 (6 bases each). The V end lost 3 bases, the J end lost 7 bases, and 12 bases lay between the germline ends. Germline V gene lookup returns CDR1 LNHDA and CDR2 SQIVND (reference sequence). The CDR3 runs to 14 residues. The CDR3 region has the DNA TGTGCCAGTAGTATTACGGGGGCCGGCGGGGAGCTGTTTTTT. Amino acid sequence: CASSITGAGGELFF.

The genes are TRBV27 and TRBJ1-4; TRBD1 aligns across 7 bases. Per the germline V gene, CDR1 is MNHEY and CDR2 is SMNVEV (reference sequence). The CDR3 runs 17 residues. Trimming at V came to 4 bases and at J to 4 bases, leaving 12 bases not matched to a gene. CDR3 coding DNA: TGTGCCAGCAGTTGGCTGTCTGGAACAGGGGTTAATGAAAAACTGTTTTTT. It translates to CASSWLSGTGVNEKLFF.

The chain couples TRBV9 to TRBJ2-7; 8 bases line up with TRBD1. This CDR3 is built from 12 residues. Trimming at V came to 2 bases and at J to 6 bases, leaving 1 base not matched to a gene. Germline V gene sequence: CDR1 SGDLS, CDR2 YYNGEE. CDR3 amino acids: CASSVTGGEQYF. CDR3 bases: TGTGCCAGCAGCGTTACAGGGGGCGAGCAGTACTTC.

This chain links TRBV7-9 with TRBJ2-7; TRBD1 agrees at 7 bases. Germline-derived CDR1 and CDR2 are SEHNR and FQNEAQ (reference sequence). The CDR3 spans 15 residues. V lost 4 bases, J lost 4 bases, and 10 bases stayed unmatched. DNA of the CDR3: TGTGCCAGCAGCTCGGCACAGGGGTCAGGTTACGAGCAGTACTTC. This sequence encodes CASSSAQGSGYEQYF.

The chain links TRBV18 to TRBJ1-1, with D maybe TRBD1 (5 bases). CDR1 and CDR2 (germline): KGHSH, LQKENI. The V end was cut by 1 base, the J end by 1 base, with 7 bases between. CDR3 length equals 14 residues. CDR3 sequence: CASSPQGANTEAFF. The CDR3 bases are TGTGCCAGCTCACCACAAGGGGCGAACACTGAAGCTTTCTTT. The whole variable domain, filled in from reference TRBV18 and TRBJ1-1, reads NAGVMQNPRHLVRRRGQEARLRCSPMKGHSHVYWYRQLPEEGLKFMVYLQKENIIDESGMPKERFSAEFPKEGPSILRIQQVVRGDSAAYFCASSPQGANTEAFFGQGTRLTVV.

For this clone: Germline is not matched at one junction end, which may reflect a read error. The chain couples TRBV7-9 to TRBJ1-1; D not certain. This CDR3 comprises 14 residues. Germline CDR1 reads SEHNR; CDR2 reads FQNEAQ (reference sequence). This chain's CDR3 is CASSLGRSNTEAFF. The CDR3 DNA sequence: TGTGCCAGCAGTTTAGGGAGATCGAACACTGAAGCTTTCTTT.

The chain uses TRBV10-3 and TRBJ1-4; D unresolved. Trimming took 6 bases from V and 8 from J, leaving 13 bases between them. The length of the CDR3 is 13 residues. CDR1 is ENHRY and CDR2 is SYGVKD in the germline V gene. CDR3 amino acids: CAISDTAGEKLFF. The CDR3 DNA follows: TGTGCCATCAGCGACACGGCGGGCGAAAAACTGTTTTTT.

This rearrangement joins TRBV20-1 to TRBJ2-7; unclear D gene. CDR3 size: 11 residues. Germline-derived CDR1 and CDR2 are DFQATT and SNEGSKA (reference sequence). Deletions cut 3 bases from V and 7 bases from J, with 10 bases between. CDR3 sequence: CSASRFLEQYF. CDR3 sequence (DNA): TGCAGTGCTAGCAGGTTCCTTGAGCAGTACTTC.

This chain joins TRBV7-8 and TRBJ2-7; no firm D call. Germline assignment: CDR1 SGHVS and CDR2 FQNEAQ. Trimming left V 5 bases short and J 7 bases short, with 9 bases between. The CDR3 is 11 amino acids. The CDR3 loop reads CASSHLEEQYF. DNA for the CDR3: TGTGCCAGCAGCCATTTGGAGGAGCAGTACTTC.

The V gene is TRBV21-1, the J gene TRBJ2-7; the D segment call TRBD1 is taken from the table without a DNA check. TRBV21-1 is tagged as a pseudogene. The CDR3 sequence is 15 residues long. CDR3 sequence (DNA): TGTGCCAGCAGCAAAGCTGCAGGGCTATCCTACGAGCAGTACTTC. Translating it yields CASSKAAGLSYEQYF.